This T cell receptor beta chain was captured in a study of cytomegalovirus exposure and HLA in healthy donors. General study points: As a later analysis showed, a missense DCLRE1C variant was linked to trimming of TCR beta V- and J-genes. Researchers left out some V segments, among them TRBV6-2 and TRBV6-3, as indistinguishable. It was only CMV serostatus that was available as immune exposure information.

The germline CDR1 and CDR2 sequences are SGHNT and YYREEE (reference sequence). The ends lost 5 bases at V and 7 bases at J; junction bases unmatched: 8. This CDR3 comprises 13 residues. To note about this clone: As yet, its antigen is unknown.

PCR amplification relied on 60 Vbeta primers (plus 13 Jbeta primers). Authors' processing steps: In a later analysis, of 79 million or so unique beta chains, some 10 million appeared in at least two donors. TCRdb keeps only in-frame clones here, not all; method: immunoSEQ multiplex PCR. The V and J calls and the clone size are those of that table, but D and trimming were determined from the DNA. The sample has some 150,000 clones; over 65% are singletons. Sequenced sample: PBMCs. The source of this sequence is a female donor in good health and CMV-seronegative. This chain links TRBV5-4 with TRBJ1-2; 7 positions agree with TRBD1. In DNA form, the CDR3 reads TGTGCCAGCAGGCCGGGGACAGCTGGTGGCTACACCTTC. It is translated as CASRPGTAGGYTF.